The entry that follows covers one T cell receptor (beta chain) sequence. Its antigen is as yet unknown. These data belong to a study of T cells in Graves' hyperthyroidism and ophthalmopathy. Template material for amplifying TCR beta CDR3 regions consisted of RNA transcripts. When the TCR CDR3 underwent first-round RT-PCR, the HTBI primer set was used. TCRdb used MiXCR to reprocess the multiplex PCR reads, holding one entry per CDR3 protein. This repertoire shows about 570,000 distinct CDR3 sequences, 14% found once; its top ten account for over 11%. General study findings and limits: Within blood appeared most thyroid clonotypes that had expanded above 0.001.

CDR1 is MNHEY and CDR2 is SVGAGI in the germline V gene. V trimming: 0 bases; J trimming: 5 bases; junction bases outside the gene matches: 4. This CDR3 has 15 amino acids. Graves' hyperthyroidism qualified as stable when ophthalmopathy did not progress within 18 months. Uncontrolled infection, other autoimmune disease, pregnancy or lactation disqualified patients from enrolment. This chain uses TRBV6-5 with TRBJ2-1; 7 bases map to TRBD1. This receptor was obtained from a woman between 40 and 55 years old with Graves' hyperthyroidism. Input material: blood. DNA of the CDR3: TGTGCCAGCAGTTACTCGGGACAGAGAAACAATGAGCAGTTCTTC. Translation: CASSYSGQRNNEQFF.